The sequence of this T cell receptor beta chain was determined in a study of cytomegalovirus exposure and HLA in healthy donors. Study conclusions and caveats: The authors reported that TCR beta sequences could predict HLA-A and HLA-B alleles. These predictions were accurate for most subjects in the first cohort. A later analysis found TCR association rates differed by HLA locus, highest for DRB1 and lowest for HLA-C. TRBV6-2, TRBV6-3 and some other V segments were excluded as indistinguishable. The authors enumerated over 150 TCR beta chains as linked to cytomegalovirus.

Comments on this clone: Its target is not known.

V was clipped by 5 bases and J by 2 bases; unmatched bases: 7. Germline lookup yields CDR1 SEHNR and CDR2 FQNEAQ (reference sequence). The CDR3 consists of 15 residues. The PCR contained 60 Vbeta and 13 Jbeta primers. Produced via immunoSEQ multiplex PCR; TCRdb's table is partial and in-frame only. Found here are fewer than 200,000 clones, about nine tenths of them singletons; the top ten hold about 1.1%. The sample comprised PBMCs. The chain carries TRBV7-9 and TRBJ2-3, with TRBD2 identical over 7 bases. This receptor was identified in a boy between 2 and 10 years old in good health and CMV-seronegative. The CDR3 reads CASSESAGNTDTQYF. The CDR3 DNA reads as TGTGCCAGCAGCGAATCAGCGGGGAACACAGATACGCAGTATTTT.